This T cell receptor beta chain derives from a study of identifying expanded T cells in peripheral blood. Overall study findings and caveats: Around 1.2 clones differed between technical replicates, versus around 15 and 18 over time.

The CDR3 is 13 amino acids. Germline CDR1 is SEHNR and CDR2 is FQNEAQ (reference sequence). V was trimmed by 1 base and J by 5 bases, leaving 8 bases between them. This clone was picked up one time. Its specificity is unknown. Data came from immunoSEQ multiplex PCR; TCRdb stores just in-frame clones and leaves some out. The sample shows 60,000 to 80,000 clones, 75% to 90% of them seen only once. No infections or other immune events were documented during collection. This chain links TRBV7-9 with TRBJ2-5; D remains ambiguous. This receptor was taken from a person aged 18 to 75 in good health. Sequenced material: blood. CDR3 nucleotide sequence: TGTGCCAGCAGCTTAGGCGCTATGGAGACCCAGTACTTC. Its protein product is CASSLGAMETQYF. Based on the CDR3 plus reference TRBV7-9 and TRBJ2-5, the full variable domain is DTGVSQNPRHKITKRGQNVTFRCDPISEHNRLYWYRQTLGQGPEFLTYFQNEAQLEKSRLLSDRFSAERPKGSFSTLEIQRTEQGDSAMYLCASSLGAMETQYFGPGTRLLVL.